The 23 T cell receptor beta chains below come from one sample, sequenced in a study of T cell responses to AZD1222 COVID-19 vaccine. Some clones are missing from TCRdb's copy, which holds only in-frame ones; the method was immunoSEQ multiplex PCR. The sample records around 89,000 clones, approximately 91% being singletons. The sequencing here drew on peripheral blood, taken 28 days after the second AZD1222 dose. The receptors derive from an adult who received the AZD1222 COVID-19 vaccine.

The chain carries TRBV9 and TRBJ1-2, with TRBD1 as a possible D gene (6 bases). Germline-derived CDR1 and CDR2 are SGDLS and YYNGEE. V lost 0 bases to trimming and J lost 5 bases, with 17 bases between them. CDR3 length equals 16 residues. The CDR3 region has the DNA TGTGCCAGCAGCGTAGCTAGCCGGGGACATCATTATGGCTACACCTTC. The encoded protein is CASSVASRGHHYGYTF.

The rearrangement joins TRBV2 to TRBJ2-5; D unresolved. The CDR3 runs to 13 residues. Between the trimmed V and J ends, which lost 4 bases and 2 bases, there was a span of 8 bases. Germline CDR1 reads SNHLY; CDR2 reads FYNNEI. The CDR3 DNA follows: TGTGCCAGCAGTGTCGTTAGGCAAGAGACCCAGTACTTC. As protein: CASSVVRQETQYF.

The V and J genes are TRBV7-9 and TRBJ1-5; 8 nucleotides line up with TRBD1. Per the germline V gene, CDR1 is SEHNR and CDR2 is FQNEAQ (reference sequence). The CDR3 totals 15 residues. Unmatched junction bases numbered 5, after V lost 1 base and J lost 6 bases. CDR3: CASSLGQGAIQPQHF. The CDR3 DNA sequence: TGTGCCAGCAGCTTAGGGCAGGGGGCGATTCAGCCCCAGCATTTT.

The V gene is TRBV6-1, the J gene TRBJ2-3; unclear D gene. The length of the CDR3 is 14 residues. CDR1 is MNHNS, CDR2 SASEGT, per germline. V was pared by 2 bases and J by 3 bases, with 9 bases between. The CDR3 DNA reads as TGTGCCAGCAGTGAACACAGCATAACAGATACGCAGTATTTT. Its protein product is CASSEHSITDTQYF.

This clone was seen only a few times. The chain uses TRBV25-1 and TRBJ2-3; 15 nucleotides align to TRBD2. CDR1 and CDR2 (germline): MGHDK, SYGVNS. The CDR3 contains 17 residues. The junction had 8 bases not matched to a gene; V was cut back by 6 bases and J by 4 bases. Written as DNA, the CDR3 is TGTGCCAGCAGGCCCGGGACTAGCGGGGGGATGGCAGATACGCAGTATTTT. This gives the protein CASRPGTSGGMADTQYF.

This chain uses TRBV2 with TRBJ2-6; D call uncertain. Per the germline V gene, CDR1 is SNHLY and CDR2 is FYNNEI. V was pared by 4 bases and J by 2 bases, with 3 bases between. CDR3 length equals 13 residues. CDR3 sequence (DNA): TGTGCCAGCAGTGTCACTGGGGCCAACGTCCTGACTTTC. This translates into CASSVTGANVLTF.

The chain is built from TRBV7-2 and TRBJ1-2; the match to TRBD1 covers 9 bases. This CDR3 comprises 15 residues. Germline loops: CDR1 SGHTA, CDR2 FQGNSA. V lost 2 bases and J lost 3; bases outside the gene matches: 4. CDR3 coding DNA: TGTGCCAGCAGCTTACTCAGGACAGGGGACTATGGCTACACCTTC. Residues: CASSLLRTGDYGYTF.

CDR3 coding DNA: TGTGCCAGCACCAAAATGGCCGGAAGCTCCTACGAGCAGTACTTC. This gives the protein CASTKMAGSSYEQYF. This chain connects TRBV7-9 to TRBJ2-7; D is unclear. The germline CDR1 and CDR2 sequences are SEHNR and FQNEAQ (reference sequence). Between the trimmed V and J ends, which lost 7 bases and 0 bases, there was a span of 16 bases. The length of the CDR3 is 15 residues. Variable domain in full (rest from reference TRBV7-9 and TRBJ2-7): DTGVSQNPRHKITKRGQNVTFRCDPISEHNRLYWYRQTLGQGPEFLTYFQNEAQLEKSRLLSDRFSAERPKGSFSTLEIQRTEQGDSAMYLCASTKMAGSSYEQYFGPGTRLTVT.

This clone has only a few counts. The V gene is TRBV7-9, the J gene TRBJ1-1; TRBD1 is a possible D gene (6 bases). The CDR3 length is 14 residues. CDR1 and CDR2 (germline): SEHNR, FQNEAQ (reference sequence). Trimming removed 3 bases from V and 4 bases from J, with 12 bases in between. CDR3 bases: TGTGCCAGCAGCTTTCTGGGGGCGTCCACTGAAGCTTTCTTT. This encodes CASSFLGASTEAFF.

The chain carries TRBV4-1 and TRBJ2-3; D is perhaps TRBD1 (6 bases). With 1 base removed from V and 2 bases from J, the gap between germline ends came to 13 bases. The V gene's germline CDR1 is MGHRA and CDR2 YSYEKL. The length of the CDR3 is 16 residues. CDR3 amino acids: CASSQADRPNTDTQYF. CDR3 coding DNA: TGCGCCAGCAGCCAAGCGGACAGACCAAACACAGATACGCAGTATTTT.

The CDR3 nucleotides are TGTGCCAGCTATAGGGGACAATTCAATCAGCCCCAGCATTTT. Amino acids: CASYRGQFNQPQHF. This chain connects TRBV28 to TRBJ1-5; tentatively, D is TRBD1 (6 bases). The CDR3 is 14 residues long. Deletions cut 8 bases from V and 3 bases from J, with 14 bases between. Germline V gene sequence: CDR1 MDHEN, CDR2 SYDVKM.

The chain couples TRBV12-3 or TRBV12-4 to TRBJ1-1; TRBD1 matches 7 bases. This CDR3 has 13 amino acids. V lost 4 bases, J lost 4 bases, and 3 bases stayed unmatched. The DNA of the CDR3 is TGTGCCAGCAGTTCAGGGGGTGGCACTGAAGCTTTCTTT. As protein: CASSSGGGTEAFF.

CDR3 amino acids: CASSFGRNQPQHF. CDR3 DNA sequence: TGTGCCAGCAGCTTTGGTAGGAATCAGCCCCAGCATTTT. The V and J genes are TRBV5-6 and TRBJ1-5, with D hard to call. Between the trimmed V and J ends, which lost 2 bases and 4 bases, there was a span of 7 bases. Germline V gene data show CDR1 as SGHDT and CDR2 as YYEEEE. The CDR3 contains 13 residues.

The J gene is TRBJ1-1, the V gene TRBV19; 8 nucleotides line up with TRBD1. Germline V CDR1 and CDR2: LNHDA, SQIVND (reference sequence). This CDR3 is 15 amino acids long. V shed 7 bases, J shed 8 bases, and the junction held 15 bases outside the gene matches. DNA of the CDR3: TGTGCCAGTACGATGGACAGGGCGTGGGGTAAGGAAGCTTTCTTT. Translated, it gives CASTMDRAWGKEAFF.

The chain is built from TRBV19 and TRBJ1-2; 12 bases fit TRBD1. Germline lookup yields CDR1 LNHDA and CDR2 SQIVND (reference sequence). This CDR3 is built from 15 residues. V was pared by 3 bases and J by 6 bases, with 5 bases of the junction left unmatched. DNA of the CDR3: TGTGCCAGTAGTATCCCGGGACAGGGGGCTAATGGCTACACCTTC. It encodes CASSIPGQGANGYTF.

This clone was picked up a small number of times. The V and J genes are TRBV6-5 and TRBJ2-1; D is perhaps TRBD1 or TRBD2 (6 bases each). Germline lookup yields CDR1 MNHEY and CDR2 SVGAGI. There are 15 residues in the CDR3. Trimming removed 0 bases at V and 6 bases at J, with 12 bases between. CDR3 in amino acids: CASSYSGGSRNEQFF. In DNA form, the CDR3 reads TGTGCCAGCAGTTACTCCGGGGGCTCTCGCAATGAGCAGTTCTTC.

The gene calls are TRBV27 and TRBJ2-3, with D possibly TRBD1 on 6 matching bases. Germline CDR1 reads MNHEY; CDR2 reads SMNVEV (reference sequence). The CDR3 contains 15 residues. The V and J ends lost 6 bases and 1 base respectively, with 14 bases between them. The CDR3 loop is CASRYRETRTDTQYF. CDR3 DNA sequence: TGTGCCAGCAGATACAGGGAAACACGCACAGATACGCAGTATTTT.

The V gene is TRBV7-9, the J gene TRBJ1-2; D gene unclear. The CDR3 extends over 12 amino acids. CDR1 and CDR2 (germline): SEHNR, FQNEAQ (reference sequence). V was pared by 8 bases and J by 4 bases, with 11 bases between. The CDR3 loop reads CASGVLGYGYTF. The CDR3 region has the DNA TGTGCCAGCGGGGTTCTTGGCTATGGCTACACCTTC. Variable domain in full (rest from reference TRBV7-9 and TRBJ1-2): DTGVSQNPRHKITKRGQNVTFRCDPISEHNRLYWYRQTLGQGPEFLTYFQNEAQLEKSRLLSDRFSAERPKGSFSTLEIQRTEQGDSAMYLCASGVLGYGYTFGSGTRLTVV.

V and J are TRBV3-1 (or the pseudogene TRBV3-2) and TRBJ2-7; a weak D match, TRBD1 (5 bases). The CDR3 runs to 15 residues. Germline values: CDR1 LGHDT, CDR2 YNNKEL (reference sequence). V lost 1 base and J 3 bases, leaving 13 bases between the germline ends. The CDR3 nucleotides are TGTGCCAGCAGCCAAGTCCCGGACACCAACTACGAGCAGTACTTC. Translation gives CASSQVPDTNYEQYF.

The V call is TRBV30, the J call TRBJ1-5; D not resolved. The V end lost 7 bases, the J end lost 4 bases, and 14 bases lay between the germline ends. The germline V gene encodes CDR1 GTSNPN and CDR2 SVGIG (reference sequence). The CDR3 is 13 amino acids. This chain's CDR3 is CASTPGLNQPQHF. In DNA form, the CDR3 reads TGTGCCTCGACGCCCGGGCTTAATCAGCCCCAGCATTTT.

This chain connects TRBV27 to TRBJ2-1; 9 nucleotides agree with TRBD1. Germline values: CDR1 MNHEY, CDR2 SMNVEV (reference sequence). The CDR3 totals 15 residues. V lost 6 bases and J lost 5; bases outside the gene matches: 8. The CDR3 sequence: CASSSWDRANNEQFF. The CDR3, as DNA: TGTGCCAGCAGCTCATGGGACAGGGCCAACAATGAGCAGTTCTTC.

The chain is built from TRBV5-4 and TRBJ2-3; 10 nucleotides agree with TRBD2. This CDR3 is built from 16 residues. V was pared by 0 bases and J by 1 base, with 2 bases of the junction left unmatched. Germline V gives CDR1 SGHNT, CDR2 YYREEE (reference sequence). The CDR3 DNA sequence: TGTGCCAGCAGCTTGGGGCTAGCGGGGGGCACAGATACGCAGTATTTT. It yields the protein CASSLGLAGGTDTQYF.

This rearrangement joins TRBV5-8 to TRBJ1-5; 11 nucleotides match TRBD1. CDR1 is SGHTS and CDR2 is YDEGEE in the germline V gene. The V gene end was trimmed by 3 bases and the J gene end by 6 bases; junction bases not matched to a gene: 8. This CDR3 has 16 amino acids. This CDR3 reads CASSSGQGASGQPQHF. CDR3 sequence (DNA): TGTGCCAGCAGCTCCGGACAGGGGGCATCGGGTCAGCCCCAGCATTTT.